A single count supports the clone carrying this T cell receptor (beta chain). This entry comes from a study of blood T cell repertoires in COVID-19. Study context: Collection of acute and convalescent COVID-19 samples took place in the United States, Italy and Spain. From T cells, B-cell-depleted T cells, or PBMCs came the material, which was cDNA or gDNA.

Methods used by the authors: Amplified reference gene primers provided the basis for estimating nucleated cell counts. TCRdb's copy holds only in-frame clones and misses some; the assay was immunoSEQ multiplex PCR. The DNA was the basis for D and trimming; V, J and clone size are from that table. The sample includes 250,000 or so clones, around 90% seen only once; the top ten take around 2.8%. Germline assignment: CDR1 SGHNT and CDR2 YYREEE (reference sequence). Losses at the gene ends were 4 bases for V and 5 bases for J; bases not matched to a gene: 5. CDR3 size: 14 residues. Participant reports of clinical history set cohort assignment.

V is TRBV5-4 and J is TRBJ2-5; TRBD1 matches 10 bases. The TCR originated in a man aged 40-55 years who had been exposed to COVID-19. Specimen: PBMCs or T cells enriched from blood (not recorded which). CDR3 nucleotide sequence: TGTGCCAGCAGCGCAGGACAGGGGGTGGAGACCCAGTACTTC. Protein product: CASSAGQGVETQYF.